This TCR beta chain was identified in a study of technical replicates of blood from a handful of donors. V shed 7 bases and J 9 bases; nucleotides not matched to a gene: 9. The CDR3 runs 15 residues. CDR1 SEHNR and CDR2 FQNEAQ come from the germline V gene (reference sequence). Measured with immunoSEQ multiplex PCR; TCRdb has only the in-frame clones, and not every one. The table lists fewer than 75,000 clones, 93% of them singletons. This rearrangement joins TRBV7-9 to TRBJ2-1; 13 bases map to TRBD2. The specimen was T cells isolated from PBMCs. The TCR sequence derives from a human donor in good health. In DNA form, the CDR3 reads TGTGCCAGCATCCTAGGACTAGCGGGAGAAGGTGAGCAGTTCTTC. Translation gives CASILGLAGEGEQFF. The whole variable domain, filled in from reference TRBV7-9 and TRBJ2-1, reads DTGVSQNPRHKITKRGQNVTFRCDPISEHNRLYWYRQTLGQGPEFLTYFQNEAQLEKSRLLSDRFSAERPKGSFSTLEIQRTEQGDSAMYLCASILGLAGEGEQFFGPGTRLTVL.